This paragraph reports one T cell receptor (beta chain). Its target is not known. This sample was included in a study of identifying expanded T cells in peripheral blood. The study, taken as a whole, reports: Clone count variance between two-week samples rose with total template count. Technical replicates showed roughly 1.2 changed clones; roughly two weeks around 15; four weeks 19.

No infections or other immune events were documented during collection. Generated by immunoSEQ multiplex PCR, the TCRdb table keeps only in-frame clones and is missing some. In the table there are roughly 100,000 clones, around 88% of which are singletons. This TCR was sampled from a person aged 18-69 years in good health. The sequenced sample was blood.

CDR3 bases: TGTGCCACCAGCAGCCCACAGGGAAAGTACAATGAGCAGTTCTTC. Translated: CATSSPQGKYNEQFF. The V and J genes are TRBV15 and TRBJ2-1, with D maybe TRBD1 (6 bases). V was trimmed by 3 bases and J by 4 bases, leaving 13 bases between them. This CDR3 has 15 residues. CDR1 and CDR2 from the germline V gene are LNHNV and YYDKDF (reference sequence).